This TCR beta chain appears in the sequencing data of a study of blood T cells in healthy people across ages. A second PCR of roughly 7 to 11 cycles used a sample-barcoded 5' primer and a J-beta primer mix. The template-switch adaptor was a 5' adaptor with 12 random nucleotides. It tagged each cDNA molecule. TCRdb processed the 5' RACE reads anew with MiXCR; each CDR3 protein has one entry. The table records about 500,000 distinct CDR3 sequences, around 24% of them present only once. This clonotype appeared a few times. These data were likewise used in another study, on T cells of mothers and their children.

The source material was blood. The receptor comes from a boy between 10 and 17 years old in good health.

CDR3 sequence: CASSQDLLGGSKLFF. CDR3 nucleotides: TGCGCCAGCAGCCAAGATCTCCTAGGAGGGTCAAAACTGTTTTTT. The V call is TRBV4-3, the J call TRBJ1-4; D call uncertain. Germline-derived CDR1 and CDR2 are LGHNA and YSLEER. The CDR3 length is 15 residues. V lost 0 bases and J 10 bases, leaving 15 bases between the germline ends.